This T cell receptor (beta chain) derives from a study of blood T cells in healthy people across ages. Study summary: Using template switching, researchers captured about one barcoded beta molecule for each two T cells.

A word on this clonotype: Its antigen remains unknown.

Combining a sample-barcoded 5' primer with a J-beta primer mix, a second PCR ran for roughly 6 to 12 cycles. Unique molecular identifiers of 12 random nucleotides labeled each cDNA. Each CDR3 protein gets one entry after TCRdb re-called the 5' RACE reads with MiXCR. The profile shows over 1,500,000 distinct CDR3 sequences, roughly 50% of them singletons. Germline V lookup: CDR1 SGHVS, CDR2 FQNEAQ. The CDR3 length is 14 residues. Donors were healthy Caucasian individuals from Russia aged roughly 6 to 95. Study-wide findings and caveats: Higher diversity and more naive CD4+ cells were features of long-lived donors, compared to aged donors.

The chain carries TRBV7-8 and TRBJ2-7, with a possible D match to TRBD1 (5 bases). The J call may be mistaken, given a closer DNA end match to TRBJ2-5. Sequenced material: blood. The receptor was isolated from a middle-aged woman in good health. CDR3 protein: CASSLGTGPGTQYF. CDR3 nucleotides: TGTGCCAGCAGCTTAGGCACAGGCCCAGGGACCCAGTACTTC.